The 31 T cell receptor beta chains below come from one sample, sequenced in a study of blood T cell repertoires in COVID-19 (dated by TCRdb to the early 2020s). Library creation used the immunoSEQ multiplex PCR assay. Entries here come from immuneACCESS through TCRdb and include only in-frame sequences with V and J called. Some clones fail to appear in such tables; in the studies checked, an unresolved V gene covers under half of the shortfall, and the cause of the remainder is unknown. Here the sample has roughly 500,000 clones; roughly 89% occur a single time. The top ten constitute about 1% of the sample. Sequencing was done on a sample of peripheral blood. The receptors come from a man in his late teens or twenties with COVID-19, enrolled during active disease.

The chain recombines TRBV14 with TRBJ2-7; perhaps TRBD2 as D (6 bases). V lost 4 bases and J lost 8, with 18 bases in between. The germline gives CDR1 SGHDN, CDR2 FVKESK. The CDR3 consists of 14 residues. The CDR3 is CASSLAAGGAKQYF. The CDR3 region has the DNA TGTGCCAGCAGCCTTGCGGCCGGAGGGGCGAAGCAGTACTTC. Variable domain in full (rest from reference TRBV14 and TRBJ2-7): EAGVTQFPSHSVIEKGQTVTLRCDPISGHDNLYWYRRVMGKEIKFLLHFVKESKQDESGMPNNRFLAERTGGTYSTLKVQPAELEDSGVYFCASSLAAGGAKQYFGPGTRLTVT.

CDR3 residues: CASREGQSTGELFF. CDR3 bases: TGTGCCAGCAGGGAGGGACAGTCGACCGGGGAGCTGTTTTTT. V gene TRBV2 combines with J gene TRBJ2-2; possible D gene TRBD1, 7 bases. This CDR3 region has 14 residues. Trimming cost V 6 bases and J 5 bases, with 13 bases left between them. In germline, CDR1 is SNHLY, CDR2 FYNNEI.

The gene calls are TRBV27 and TRBJ1-1, with TRBD1 matching 12 bases. This CDR3 is 17 amino acids long. Unmatched junction bases numbered 12, after V lost 4 bases and J lost 6 bases. Germline lookup yields CDR1 MNHEY and CDR2 SMNVEV (reference sequence). CDR3 sequence reads: CASSSPGQGALGAEAFF. DNA for the CDR3: TGTGCCAGCAGTTCTCCGGGACAGGGGGCTCTCGGGGCTGAAGCTTTCTTT.

This chain links TRBV28 with TRBJ1-1; D may be TRBD1 (5 bases). The germline V and J ends were trimmed by 2 bases and 1 base, with 8 bases remaining between them. CDR1 MDHEN and CDR2 SYDVKM come from the germline V gene. The CDR3 spans 14 residues. The CDR3: CASSLGGGNTEAFF. CDR3 DNA: TGTGCCAGCAGTTTAGGGGGAGGGAACACTGAAGCTTTCTTT.

This clone showed up just once. V is TRBV19 and J is TRBJ1-6, with 9 bases that match TRBD1. Germline V gene sequence: CDR1 LNHDA, CDR2 SQIVND (reference sequence). The CDR3 consists of 16 residues. The V gene end was trimmed by 5 bases and the J gene end by 7 bases; junction bases not matched to a gene: 9. DNA for the CDR3: TGTGCCAGTAGTCCATCGGCCGGGACAGGGAATTCACCCCTCCACTTT. This encodes CASSPSAGTGNSPLHF.

The chain couples TRBV19 to TRBJ2-3; 8 bases fit TRBD1. CDR3 size: 14 residues. Germline loops: CDR1 LNHDA, CDR2 SQIVND (reference sequence). V was clipped by 5 bases and J by 1 base; unmatched bases: 2. The CDR3 bases are TGTGCCAGTAGTTGGGACAGGCGCACAGATACGCAGTATTTT. This sequence encodes CASSWDRRTDTQYF. Combining the CDR3 with reference TRBV19 and TRBJ2-3 gives the whole variable domain DGGITQSPKYLFRKEGQNVTLSCEQNLNHDAMYWYRQDPGQGLRLIYYSQIVNDFQKGDIAEGYSVSREKKESFPLTVTSAQKNPTAFYLCASSWDRRTDTQYFGPGTRLTVL.

V usage is TRBV4-1 and J usage is TRBJ1-5; a weak D match, TRBD1 (5 bases). V was trimmed by 5 bases and J by 1 base, leaving 12 bases between them. This CDR3 has 15 amino acids. The germline V gene encodes CDR1 MGHRA and CDR2 YSYEKL. The CDR3 DNA reads TGCGCCAGCAGCGCACCAGGGTCAAGCAATCAGCCCCAGCATTTT. Its protein is CASSAPGSSNQPQHF.

This chain links TRBV7-3 with TRBJ2-1; a possible D gene is TRBD1 (5 bases). Trimming removed 5 bases from V and 8 bases from J, with 13 bases in between. The germline gives CDR1 SGHTA, CDR2 FQGTGA. This CDR3 is built from 13 residues. The CDR3 coding sequence is TGTGCCAGCAGCCCCAGGGTGGGGCATGAGCAGTTCTTC. As protein: CASSPRVGHEQFF.

Details on this clone: Other nucleotide sequences from this sample produce the same CDR3. The V call is TRBV29-1, the J call TRBJ1-1; D ambiguous. CDR1 SQVTM and CDR2 ANQGSEA come from the germline V gene. This CDR3 comprises 11 residues. V gave up 5 bases and J gave up 5 bases, with 9 bases separating them. CDR3 nucleotides: TGCAGCGTTCGGAGAGGGACTGAAGCTTTCTTT. As protein: CSVRRGTEAFF.

The DNA of the CDR3 is TGTGCCAGCACAAGTCCGCCAGGACAAGAGACCCAGTACTTC. It translates to CASTSPPGQETQYF. The genes are TRBV27 and TRBJ2-5; D is uncertain. The CDR3 spans 14 residues. Per the germline V gene, CDR1 is MNHEY and CDR2 is SMNVEV (reference sequence). V was trimmed by 7 bases and J by 2 bases, leaving 14 bases between them.

The gene calls are TRBV24-1 and TRBJ2-1; 10 bases map to TRBD2. After removal of 10 bases from V and 9 bases from J, the junction contained 11 bases not matched to a gene. The germline V gene encodes CDR1 KGHDR and CDR2 SFDVKD. The CDR3 runs to 14 residues. CDR3 coding DNA: TGTGCCACGGCAAGCGGGAGGGCCGGGGGTGAGCAGTTCTTC. Translated, it gives CATASGRAGGEQFF.

Of note for this clone: This sample also contains other DNA sequences that code for the same CDR3. The V gene is TRBV2, the J gene TRBJ2-7; D gene uncertain. CDR1 and CDR2 (germline): SNHLY, FYNNEI. The CDR3 has 12 residues. V lost 7 bases, J lost 2 bases, and 9 bases lay in between. The CDR3 protein is CASTRLTYEQYF. The CDR3 DNA is TGTGCCAGCACCAGGTTGACCTACGAGCAGTACTTC.

The genes are TRBV24-1 and TRBJ2-7, with D unclear. With 5 bases removed from V and 4 bases from J, the gap between germline ends came to 14 bases. The CDR3 loop spans 14 amino acids. Looked up from germline, CDR1 is KGHDR and CDR2 is SFDVKD. The CDR3 DNA follows: TGTGCCACCAGTGTCGTGTCTGAGCCTTACGAGCAGTACTTC. Residues: CATSVVSEPYEQYF.

This clone was seen once. This rearrangement joins TRBV30 to TRBJ1-4; TRBD1 might be the D (5 bases). The CDR3 consists of 16 residues. Germline assignment: CDR1 GTSNPN and CDR2 SVGIG (reference sequence). V gave up 6 bases and J gave up 0 bases, with 17 bases separating them. In DNA, the CDR3 is TGTGCCTGCGTACCATCACAGACAGCAACTAATGAAAAACTGTTTTTT. It is translated as CACVPSQTATNEKLFF.

The chain uses TRBV7-2 and TRBJ2-3; 9 nucleotides align to TRBD1. Unmatched junction bases numbered 10, after V lost 6 bases and J lost 6 bases. Germline values: CDR1 SGHTA, CDR2 FQGNSA. CDR3 length: 15 residues. CDR3 amino acids: CASRPRTGERDTQYF. Written as DNA, the CDR3 is TGTGCCAGCAGGCCACGGACAGGGGAGAGGGATACGCAGTATTTT.

The rearrangement joins TRBV7-6 to TRBJ2-1, with a weak D call TRBD2 (5 bases). This CDR3 region has 15 residues. CDR1 SGHVS and CDR2 FNYEAQ come from the germline V gene. Trimming left V 5 bases short and J 8 bases short, with 19 bases between. In nucleotides, the CDR3 is TGTGCCAGCAGCCTGCTTTATGGGAGTAGACATGAGCAGTTCTTC. This codes for CASSLLYGSRHEQFF.

The rearrangement uses TRBV7-9 and TRBJ1-2; 7 nucleotides align to TRBD1. The CDR3 is 13 residues long. Losses at the gene ends were 11 bases for V and 4 bases for J; bases not matched to a gene: 10. Germline V gene data show CDR1 as SEHNR and CDR2 as FQNEAQ (reference sequence). The CDR3 nucleotides are TGTGCCTGTAAGACAGGGTCCAGCTATGGCTACACCTTC. Its translation is CACKTGSSYGYTF.

The DNA of the CDR3 is TGTGCCAGCAGGGGAGGGTCGGGGAGCTCCTACAATGAGCAGTTCTTC. Amino acid sequence: CASRGGSGSSYNEQFF. V is TRBV2 and J is TRBJ2-1; 7 nucleotides align to TRBD2. Germline V lookup: CDR1 SNHLY, CDR2 FYNNEI. The CDR3 extends over 16 amino acids. The ends lost 6 bases at V and 0 bases at J; junction bases unmatched: 8.

The CDR3 region is CASSLVYGGEDGYTF. The DNA of the CDR3 is TGTGCCAGCAGCTTAGTGTACGGGGGGGAGGATGGCTACACCTTC. The rearrangement joins TRBV13 to TRBJ1-2; a possible D gene is TRBD1 (5 bases). The CDR3 totals 15 residues. V lost 1 base and J lost 6, with 15 bases in between. Germline CDR1 and CDR2: PRHDT and FYEKMQ (reference sequence).

The CDR3 loop is CATSSNYDRARVAANEKLFF. The CDR3 region has the DNA TGTGCCACCAGCAGCAACTACGACAGGGCACGGGTGGCGGCTAATGAAAAACTGTTTTTT. The rearrangement links TRBV15 to TRBJ1-4; 7 positions match TRBD1. Trimming cost V 3 bases and J 3 bases; bases outside gene matches: 19. Germline CDR1 LNHNV, CDR2 YYDKDF (reference sequence). This CDR3 contains 20 residues.

V is TRBV3-1 (or the pseudogene TRBV3-2) and J is TRBJ1-2; a possible D gene is TRBD1 (5 bases). V was shortened by 2 bases and J by 5 bases, with 15 bases between the two germline ends. There are 15 residues in the CDR3. Germline CDR1 and CDR2: LGHDT and YNNKEL (reference sequence). CDR3 in amino acids: CASSQLAGQGYGYTF. The CDR3 bases are TGTGCCAGCAGCCAACTTGCAGGGCAAGGGTATGGCTACACCTTC.

This chain connects TRBV6-5 to TRBJ1-2; D possibly corresponds to TRBD1 (5 bases). Per the germline V gene, CDR1 is MNHEY and CDR2 is SVGAGI. V lost 8 bases to trimming and J lost 4 bases, with 11 bases between them. The CDR3 consists of 12 residues. The CDR3 region is CASGGVSYGYTF. CDR3 sequence (DNA): TGTGCCAGCGGAGGGGTTTCCTATGGCTACACCTTC.

The chain recombines TRBV11-1 with TRBJ1-5; D call uncertain. The V and J ends lost 1 base and 4 bases respectively, with 8 bases between them. This CDR3 is 14 amino acids long. From germline, CDR1 is SGHAT and CDR2 FQDESV (reference sequence). The CDR3 coding sequence is TGTGCCAGCAGCTTAGACGGGAGGAATCAGCCCCAGCATTTT. It codes for CASSLDGRNQPQHF.

The sample holds a few counts of this clone. The chain joins TRBV6-4 to TRBJ2-3; the match to TRBD2 covers 8 bases. The trim removed 8 bases at V and 0 bases at J, leaving 10 bases unmatched. The germline V gene encodes CDR1 MRHNA and CDR2 SNTAGT. The CDR3 length is 16 residues. CDR3 nucleotides: TGTGCCAGCTCCCCCGGGAGCGGGGGCAGCACAGATACGCAGTATTTT. Its translation: CASSPGSGGSTDTQYF.

The rearrangement joins TRBV2 to TRBJ2-1; D is perhaps TRBD2 (5 bases). The length of the CDR3 is 14 residues. The germline V gene encodes CDR1 SNHLY and CDR2 FYNNEI. V was shortened by 8 bases and J by 1 base, with 12 bases between the two germline ends. The CDR3 nucleotides read TGTGCCAGCCGGAAGGCGGGTTCCTACAATGAGCAGTTCTTC. Translating gives CASRKAGSYNEQFF.

This clone was recorded a few times. The genes are TRBV5-1 and TRBJ1-6, with unresolved D. The CDR3 has 13 residues. Looked up from germline, CDR1 is SGHRS and CDR2 is YFSETQ. Trimming left V 0 bases short and J 8 bases short, with 6 bases between. The CDR3 sequence: CASSLDRDSPLHF. As DNA, the CDR3 is TGCGCCAGCAGCTTGGACCGCGATTCACCCCTCCACTTT.

The chain uses TRBV30 and TRBJ2-2; perhaps TRBD1 as D (5 bases). Trimming removed 0 bases at V and 4 bases at J, with 12 bases between. The CDR3 is 15 residues long. Germline CDR1 reads GTSNPN; CDR2 reads SVGIG (reference sequence). The CDR3 bases are TGTGCCTGGAGTGTAGGGGATCTCCTCACCGGGGAGCTGTTTTTT. It codes for CAWSVGDLLTGELFF.

The genes are TRBV18 and TRBJ1-3, with 9 positions matching TRBD1. V gave up 1 base and J gave up 4 bases; unmatched junction bases: 8. The CDR3 contains 17 residues. Germline V lookup: CDR1 KGHSH, CDR2 LQKENI. CDR3 nucleotide sequence: TGTGCCAGCTCACCACTGTCGGACAGGGGTATAGGAAACACCATATATTTT. Translating it yields CASSPLSDRGIGNTIYF.

The CDR3, as DNA: TGCGCCAGCAGCTTAACCAGCGGAGATTACAATGAGCAGTTCTTC. It is translated as CASSLTSGDYNEQFF. This chain uses TRBV5-1 with TRBJ2-1, with D perhaps matching TRBD2 (5 bases). The germline V gene has CDR1 SGHRS and CDR2 YFSETQ. The V gene lost 2 bases and the J gene lost 4 bases, with 13 bases spanning the gap. CDR3 length: 15 amino acids.

CDR3 sequence reads: CASSSGSSSYNSPLHF. CDR3 DNA sequence: TGTGCCAGCAGCTCGGGATCTAGCTCCTATAATTCACCCCTCCACTTT. The rearrangement joins TRBV13 to TRBJ1-6; unclear D gene. This CDR3 has 16 residues. Per the germline V gene, CDR1 is PRHDT and CDR2 is FYEKMQ (reference sequence). Trimming left V 4 bases short and J 0 bases short, with 10 bases between.

The rearrangement links TRBV4-2 to TRBJ2-7, with D unclear. CDR1 is LGHNA, CDR2 YNFKEQ, per germline. With 0 bases removed from V and 0 bases from J, the gap between germline ends came to 15 bases. The CDR3 spans 17 residues. Here the CDR3 DNA reads TGTGCCAGCAGCCAAGATCTGGTGGCGGAAAGCTCCTACGAGCAGTACTTC. This codes for CASSQDLVAESSYEQYF.